This T cell receptor beta chain was retrieved from a study of shared clonotypes between healthy human individuals. The CDR3 consists of 14 residues. Per germline, CDR1 LGHNA and CDR2 YNFKEQ. V gave up 0 bases and J gave up 2 bases, with 7 bases separating them. TCRdb's copy holds only in-frame clones and misses some; the assay was immunoSEQ multiplex PCR. In the table there are more than 2,000,000 clones, more than 80% of which are singletons. The V and J genes are TRBV4-2 and TRBJ2-5, with no clear D. Sequences were obtained from naive CD4+ T cells from PBMCs. Subset indicated: CD45RA+ positively selected. This receptor was obtained from a man aged 18 to 30 in good health. Some clones in this sample may be carry-over from other donors' samples. Here the CDR3 DNA reads TGTGCCAGCAGCCAAGATCAACTGCAAGAGACCCAGTACTTC. Protein: CASSQDQLQETQYF.